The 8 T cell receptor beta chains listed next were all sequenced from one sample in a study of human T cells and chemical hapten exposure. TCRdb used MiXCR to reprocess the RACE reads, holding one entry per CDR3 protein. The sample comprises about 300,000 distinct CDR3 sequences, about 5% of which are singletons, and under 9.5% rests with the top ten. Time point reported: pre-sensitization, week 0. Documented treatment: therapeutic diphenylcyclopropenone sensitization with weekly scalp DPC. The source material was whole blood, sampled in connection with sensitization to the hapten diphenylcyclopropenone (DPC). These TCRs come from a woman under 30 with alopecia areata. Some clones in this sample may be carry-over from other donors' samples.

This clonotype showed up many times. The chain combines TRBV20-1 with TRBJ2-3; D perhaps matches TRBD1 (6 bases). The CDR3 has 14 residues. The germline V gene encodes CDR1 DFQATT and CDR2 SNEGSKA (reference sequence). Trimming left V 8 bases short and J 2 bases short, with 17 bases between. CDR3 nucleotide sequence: TGCAGTACCGAGAGGGGGTGGTCCACAGATACGCAGTATTTT. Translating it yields CSTERGWSTDTQYF.

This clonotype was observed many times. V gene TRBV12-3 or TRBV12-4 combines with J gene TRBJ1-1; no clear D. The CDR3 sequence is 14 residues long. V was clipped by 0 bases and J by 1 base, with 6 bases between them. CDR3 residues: CASSLAYGNTEAFF. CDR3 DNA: TGTGCCAGCAGTTTAGCCTACGGGAACACTGAAGCTTTCTTT.

CDR3 DNA: TGTGCCAGCAGTGAGGGCACAGGGGCCTTCTACAATGAGCAGTTCTTC. Amino acid sequence: CASSEGTGAFYNEQFF. V and J are TRBV2 and TRBJ2-1, with 7 bases aligning to TRBD1. Germline V gene lookup returns CDR1 SNHLY and CDR2 FYNNEI. With V trimmed by 3 bases and J by 3 bases, 8 bases remained unmatched. The CDR3 runs 16 residues.

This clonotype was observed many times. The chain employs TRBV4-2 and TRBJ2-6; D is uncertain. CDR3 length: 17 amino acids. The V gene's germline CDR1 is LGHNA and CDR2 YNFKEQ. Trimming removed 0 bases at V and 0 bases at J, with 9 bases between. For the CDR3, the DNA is TGTGCCAGCAGCCAAGAACCCGAAAGCTCTGGGGCCAACGTCCTGACTTTC. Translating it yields CASSQEPESSGANVLTF.

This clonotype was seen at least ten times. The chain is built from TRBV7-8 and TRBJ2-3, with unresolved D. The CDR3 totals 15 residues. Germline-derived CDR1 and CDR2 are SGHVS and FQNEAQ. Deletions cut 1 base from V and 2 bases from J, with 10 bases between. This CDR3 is CASSLVRFSTDTQYF. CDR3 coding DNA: TGTGCCAGCAGCTTAGTGCGGTTTTCCACAGATACGCAGTATTTT.

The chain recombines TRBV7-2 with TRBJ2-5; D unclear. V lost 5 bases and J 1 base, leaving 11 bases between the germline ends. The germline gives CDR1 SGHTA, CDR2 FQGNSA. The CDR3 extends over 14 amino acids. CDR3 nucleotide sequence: TGTGCCAGCAGCGCCTCCCAGACCCAAGAGACCCAGTACTTC. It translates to CASSASQTQETQYF.

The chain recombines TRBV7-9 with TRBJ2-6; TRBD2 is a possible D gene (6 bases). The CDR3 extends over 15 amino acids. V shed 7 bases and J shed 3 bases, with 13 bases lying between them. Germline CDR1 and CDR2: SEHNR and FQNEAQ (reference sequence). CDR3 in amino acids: CASTSGGGGANVLTF. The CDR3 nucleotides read TGTGCCAGCACCTCTGGGGGAGGTGGGGCCAACGTCCTGACTTTC.

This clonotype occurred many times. CDR3 amino acids: CASSLMTTADTQYF. DNA for the CDR3: TGTGCCAGCAGCTTAATGACCACGGCGGATACGCAGTATTTT. The chain combines TRBV7-2 with TRBJ2-3; D not certain. This CDR3 is built from 14 residues. Trimming took off 2 bases at V and 6 bases at J, with 12 bases between the two ends. Germline lookup yields CDR1 SGHTA and CDR2 FQGNSA.